This TCR beta chain was observed in a study of cytomegalovirus exposure and HLA in healthy donors. Study in general: Among about 380 genotyped donors, 65% to 90% fell in the Caucasian-associated ancestry cluster.

Trimming removed 2 bases from V and 3 bases from J, with 14 bases in between. Germline V lookup: CDR1 SGDLS, CDR2 YYNGEE. CDR3 size: 15 residues. Findings and limits, study-wide: Segments of the TCR beta V type were, in most cases, productive about 87% or about 30% of the time in an earlier analysis. What TCR beta sequences reportedly achieved was accurate prediction of HLA-A and HLA-B alleles in most subjects. Some public TCRs appeared in many individuals, while most sequences were rare.

The PCR employed 60 Vbeta primers together with 13 Jbeta primers. Profiled with immunoSEQ multiplex PCR; TCRdb holds only in-frame clones, not every one. This repertoire shows 84,000 or so clones, 60% to 80% found once; its top ten account for 2.5% to 4%. A remark on this clone: No antigen is known for it. Other DNA sequences of this sample code for an identical CDR3.

Sequenced input: PBMCs. This chain links TRBV9 with TRBJ2-5; D might be TRBD2 (6 bases). The TCR originated in a man aged 50-60 years in good health and CMV-seronegative. Written as DNA, the CDR3 is TGTGCCAGCAGCGTTGCGGGGAGTTCTGAAGAGACCCAGTACTTC. This gives the protein CASSVAGSSEETQYF.